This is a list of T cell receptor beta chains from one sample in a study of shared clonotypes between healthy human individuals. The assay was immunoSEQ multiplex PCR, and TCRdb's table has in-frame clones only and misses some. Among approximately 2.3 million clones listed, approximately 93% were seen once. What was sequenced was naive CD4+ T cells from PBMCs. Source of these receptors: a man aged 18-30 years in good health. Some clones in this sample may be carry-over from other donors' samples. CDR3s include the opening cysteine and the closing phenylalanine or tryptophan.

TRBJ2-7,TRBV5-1,CASSFPDGVYEQYF
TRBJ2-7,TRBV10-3,CAISERGLDEQYF
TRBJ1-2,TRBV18,CASSPGDNYGYTF
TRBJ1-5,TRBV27,CASSRTGRGHQPQHF
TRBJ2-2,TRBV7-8,CASRPIRGAGELFF
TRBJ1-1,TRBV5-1,CASTLTGDTEAFF
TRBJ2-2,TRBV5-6,CASSPRTGLAGELFF
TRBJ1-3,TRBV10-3,CAISERALNTIYF
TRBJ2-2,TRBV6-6,CASRDRASGELFF
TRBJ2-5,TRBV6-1,CASSELIAGLQETQYF
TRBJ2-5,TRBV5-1,CASSSEAGGPGTQYF
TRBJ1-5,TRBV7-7,CASSLSWAGTGGDQPQHF
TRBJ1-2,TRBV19,CASSIGRDRPNYGYTF
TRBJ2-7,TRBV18,CASSPPVGTYEQYF
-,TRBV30,CAWSPLGREQYF
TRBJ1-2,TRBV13,CASSPQINYGYTF
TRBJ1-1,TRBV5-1,CASSLRGDSTEAFF
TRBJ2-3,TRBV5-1,CASSLVQGGTDTQYF
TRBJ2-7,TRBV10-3,CAIPYEQYF
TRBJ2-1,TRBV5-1,CASSPPGLAAYNEQFF
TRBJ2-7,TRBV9,CASSVGSGRVYEQYF
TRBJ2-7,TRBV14,CASSHRGRPGYEQYF
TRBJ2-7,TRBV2,CASSEQGEDEQYF
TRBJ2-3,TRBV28,CASSSGQGGTDTQYF
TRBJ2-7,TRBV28,CASSLVKYEQYF
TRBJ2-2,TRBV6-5,CASSFTFSGELFF
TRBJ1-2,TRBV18,CASSPRQRGYTF
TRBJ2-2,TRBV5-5,CASSGGQFGGELFF
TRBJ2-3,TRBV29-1,CSVRPGSTDTQYF
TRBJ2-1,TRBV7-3,CASSLRPSYNEQFF
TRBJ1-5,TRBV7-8,CASSWGVLFQPQHF
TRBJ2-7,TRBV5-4,CASSLVSSGGGYEQYF
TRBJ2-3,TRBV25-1,CASSEPGARTDTQYF
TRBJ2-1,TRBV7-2,CASSLVAGPYNEQFF
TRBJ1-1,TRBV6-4,CASSVYTEAFF
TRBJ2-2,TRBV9,CASSSGWAGELFF
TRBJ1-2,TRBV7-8,CASSGTGTGVWGYTF
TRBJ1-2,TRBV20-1,CSPKVGDGYTF
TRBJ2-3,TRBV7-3,CASSTRGVDTQYF
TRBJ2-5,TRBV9,CASSVDLGGETQYF
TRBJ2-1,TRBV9,CASSGRAVSSYNEQFF
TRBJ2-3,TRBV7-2,CASSLGGSIDTQYF
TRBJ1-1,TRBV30,CAWSGDIENTEAFF
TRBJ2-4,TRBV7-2,CASSLSGTGGNIQYF
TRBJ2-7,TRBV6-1,CASSETMREWNF
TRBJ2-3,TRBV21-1,CANTFRHRPDTQYF
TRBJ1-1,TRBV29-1,CSVERNTEAFF
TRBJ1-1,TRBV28,CASSSGHPNTEAFF
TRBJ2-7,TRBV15,CATGGRGQNYEQYF
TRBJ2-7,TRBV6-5,CASSYHSPLRDHEQYF
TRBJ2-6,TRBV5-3,CARSNLLRAGANVLTF
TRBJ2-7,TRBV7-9,CATRSSGDEQYF
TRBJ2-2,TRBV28,CASSSLPHGTGSGELFF